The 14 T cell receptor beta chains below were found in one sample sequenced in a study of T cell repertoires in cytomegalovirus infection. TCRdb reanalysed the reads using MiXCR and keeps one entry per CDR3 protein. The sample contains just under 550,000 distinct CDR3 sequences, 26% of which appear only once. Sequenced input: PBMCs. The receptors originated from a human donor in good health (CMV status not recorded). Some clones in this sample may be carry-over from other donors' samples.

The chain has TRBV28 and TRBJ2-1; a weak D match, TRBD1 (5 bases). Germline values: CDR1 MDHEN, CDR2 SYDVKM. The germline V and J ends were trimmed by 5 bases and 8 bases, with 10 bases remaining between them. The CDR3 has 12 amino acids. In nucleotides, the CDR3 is TGTGCCAGCAGTGGCTGGGGCGATGAGCAGTTCTTC. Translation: CASSGWGDEQFF.

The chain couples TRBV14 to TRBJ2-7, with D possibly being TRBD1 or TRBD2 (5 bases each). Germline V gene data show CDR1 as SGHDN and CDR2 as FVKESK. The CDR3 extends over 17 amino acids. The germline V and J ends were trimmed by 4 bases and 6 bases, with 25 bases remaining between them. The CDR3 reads CASSRTGRSLVPLEQYF. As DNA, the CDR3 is TGTGCCAGCAGCCGTACGGGACGGAGTTTGGTGCCTCTCGAGCAGTACTTC.

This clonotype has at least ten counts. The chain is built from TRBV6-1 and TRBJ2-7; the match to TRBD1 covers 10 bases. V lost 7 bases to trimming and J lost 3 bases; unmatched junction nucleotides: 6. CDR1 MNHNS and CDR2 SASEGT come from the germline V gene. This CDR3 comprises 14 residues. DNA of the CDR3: TGTGCCAGCAACCGGGACAGGGGACGCTACGAGCAGTACGTC. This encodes CASNRDRGRYEQYV.

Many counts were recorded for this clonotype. The CDR3 spells CASSPTRGVWNIQYF. The CDR3 DNA follows: TGTGCCAGCAGCCCAACGCGGGGGGTGTGGAACATTCAGTACTTC. The chain joins TRBV7-2 to TRBJ2-4, with 8 bases lining up with TRBD2. The CDR3 runs 15 residues. Germline V lookup: CDR1 SGHTA, CDR2 FQGNSA. The V and J ends lost 5 bases and 7 bases, in that order; junction bases with no gene match: 10.

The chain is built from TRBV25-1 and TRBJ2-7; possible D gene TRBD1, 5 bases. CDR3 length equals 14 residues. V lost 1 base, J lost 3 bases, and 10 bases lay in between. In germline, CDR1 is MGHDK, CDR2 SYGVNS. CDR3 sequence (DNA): TGTGCCAGCAGTGAATTTAGACAGAGCTACGAGCAGTACTTC. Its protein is CASSEFRQSYEQYF.

The CDR3 here is CASSEPQGEAFF. In DNA form, the CDR3 reads TGTGCCAGCAGCGAACCACAGGGGGAAGCTTTCTTT. V and J are TRBV9 and TRBJ1-1, with TRBD1 matching over 7 bases. The germline CDR1 and CDR2 sequences are SGDLS and YYNGEE. The J segment lost 8 bases and the V segment lost 3 bases, leaving 4 bases of the junction unmatched. This CDR3 has 12 residues.

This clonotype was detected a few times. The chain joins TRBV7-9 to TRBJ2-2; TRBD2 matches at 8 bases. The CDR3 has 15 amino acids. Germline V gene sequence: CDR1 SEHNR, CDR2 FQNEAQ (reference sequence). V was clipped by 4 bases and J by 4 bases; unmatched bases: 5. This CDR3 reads CASSSNSGVTGELFF. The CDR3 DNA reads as TGTGCCAGCAGCTCGAATAGCGGGGTCACCGGGGAGCTGTTTTTT.

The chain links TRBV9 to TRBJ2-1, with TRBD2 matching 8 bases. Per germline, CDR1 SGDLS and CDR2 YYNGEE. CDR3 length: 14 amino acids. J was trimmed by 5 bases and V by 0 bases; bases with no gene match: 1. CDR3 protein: CASSVGGRNNEQFF. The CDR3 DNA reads TGTGCCAGCAGCGTAGGCGGGAGGAACAATGAGCAGTTCTTC.

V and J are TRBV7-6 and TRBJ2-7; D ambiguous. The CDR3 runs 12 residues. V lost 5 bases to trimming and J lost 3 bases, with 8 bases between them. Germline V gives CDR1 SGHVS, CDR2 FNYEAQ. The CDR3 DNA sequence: TGTGCCAGCAGCCAAAACAGCTACGAGCAGTACGTC. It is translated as CASSQNSYEQYV.

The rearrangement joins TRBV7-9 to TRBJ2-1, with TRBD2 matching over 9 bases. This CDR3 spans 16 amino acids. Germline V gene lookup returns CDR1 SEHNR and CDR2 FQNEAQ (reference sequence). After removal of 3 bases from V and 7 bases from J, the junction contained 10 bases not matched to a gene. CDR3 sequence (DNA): TGTGCCAGCAGCTTCCAGGGTAGCGGGAGAAGAAATGAGCAGTTCTTC. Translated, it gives CASSFQGSGRRNEQFF.

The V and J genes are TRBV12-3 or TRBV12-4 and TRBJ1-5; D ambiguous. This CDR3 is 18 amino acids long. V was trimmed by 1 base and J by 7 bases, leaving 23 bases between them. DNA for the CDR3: TGTGCCAGCAGTTTAGTGGATCGGTTTGCCACCCCCCTGCAGCCCCAGCATTTT. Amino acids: CASSLVDRFATPLQPQHF.

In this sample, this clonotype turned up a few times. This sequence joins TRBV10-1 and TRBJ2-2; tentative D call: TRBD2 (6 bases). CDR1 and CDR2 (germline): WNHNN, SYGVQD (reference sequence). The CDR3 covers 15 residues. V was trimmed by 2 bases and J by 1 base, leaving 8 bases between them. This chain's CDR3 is CASSEVSGNTGELFF. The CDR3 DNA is TGCGCCAGCAGTGAGGTTAGCGGGAACACCGGGGAGCTGTTTTTT.

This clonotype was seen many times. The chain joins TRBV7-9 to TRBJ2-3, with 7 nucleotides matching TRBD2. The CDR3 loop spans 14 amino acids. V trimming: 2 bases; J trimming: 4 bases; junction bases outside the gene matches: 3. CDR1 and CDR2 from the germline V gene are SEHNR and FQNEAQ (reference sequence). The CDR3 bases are TGTGCCAGCAGCTTATCGGCGGGGGCAGATACGCAGTATTTT. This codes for CASSLSAGADTQYF.

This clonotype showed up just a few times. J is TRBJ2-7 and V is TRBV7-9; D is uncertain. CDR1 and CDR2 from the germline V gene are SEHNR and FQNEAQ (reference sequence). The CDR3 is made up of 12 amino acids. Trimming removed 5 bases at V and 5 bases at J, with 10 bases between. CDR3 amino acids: CASSTQENEQYV. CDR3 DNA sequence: TGTGCCAGCAGCACTCAGGAGAACGAGCAGTACGTC.